The rows below give T cell receptor beta chains drawn from one sample of a study of blood T cells in healthy people across ages. TCRdb reprocessed the 5' RACE reads with MiXCR, giving one entry per CDR3 protein. This repertoire shows about 830,000 distinct CDR3 sequences, approximately 67% found once; its top ten account for about 27%. The material sequenced was blood. The source of these receptors is a man aged 25 to 40 in good health. The CDR3 runs from the conserved cysteine through the conserved F or W. The D gene is left open where the match is weak. A row's size may be missing; if present it is once, few, many or a size class.

>TRBV6-5|-|TRBJ2-1|-
TGTGCCAGCAGTTACTCGCCTCGTGCCTACAATGAGCAGTTCTTC
CASSYSPRAYNEQFF
>TRBV6-5|-|TRBJ2-5|TRBD2
TGTGCCAGCAGTTACTCGGGTGCAGCGGGGGAACAAGAGACCCAGTACTTC
CASSYSGAAGEQETQYF
>TRBV20-1|-|TRBJ2-5|TRBD1
TGCAGTGCTCACATAGGACAGGTACAAGAGACCCAGTACTTC
CSAHIGQVQETQYF
>TRBV10-3|-|TRBJ1-3|-
TGTGCCATCAGTGAGCCGGGAAACACCATATATTTT
CAISEPGNTIYF
>TRBV7-9|-|TRBJ1-2|TRBD1
TGTGCCAGCAGCGCGACAGGGAACTATGGCTACACCTTC
CASSATGNYGYTF
>TRBV29-1|-|TRBJ2-2|-
TGCAGCGTTGAAGGAGGGGCGGCCGGGGAGCTGTTTTTT
CSVEGGAAGELFF
>TRBV5-1|-|TRBJ1-1|-
TGCGCCAGCAGCTTCCGGGACGGATACACTGAAGCTTTCTTT
CASSFRDGYTEAFF
>TRBV29-1|-|TRBJ2-5|-
TGCAGCGTTGTCAATTGGGGGCTGGAGACCCAGTACTTC
CSVVNWGLETQYF
>TRBV20-1|few|TRBJ2-3|-
TGCATTAGAGACAGAGCCACAGATACGCAGTATTTT
CIRDRATDTQYF
>TRBV3-1|few|TRBJ1-6|-
TGTGCCAGCAGCCAAGAGACAGTCCGTTCACCCCTCCACTTT
CASSQETVRSPLHF
>TRBV6-2/TRBV6-3|few|TRBJ2-1|TRBD1
TGTGCCAGCAGCATCGCGACAGGGGTCTACAATGAGCAGTTCTTC
CASSIATGVYNEQFF
>TRBV29-1|few|TRBJ2-7|-
TGCAGCGTTGCCGGGACATCGGGATCCTACGAGCAGTACTTC
CSVAGTSGSYEQYF
>TRBV5-5|-|TRBJ2-5|-
TGTGCCAGCAGCCCGTCTGGAGATTGGGAGACCCAGTACTTC
CASSPSGDWETQYF
>TRBV9|-|TRBJ2-5|TRBD1
TGTGCCAGCAGCCCATGGGGACAGGGGGGAGTAGAGACCCAGTACTTC
CASSPWGQGGVETQYF